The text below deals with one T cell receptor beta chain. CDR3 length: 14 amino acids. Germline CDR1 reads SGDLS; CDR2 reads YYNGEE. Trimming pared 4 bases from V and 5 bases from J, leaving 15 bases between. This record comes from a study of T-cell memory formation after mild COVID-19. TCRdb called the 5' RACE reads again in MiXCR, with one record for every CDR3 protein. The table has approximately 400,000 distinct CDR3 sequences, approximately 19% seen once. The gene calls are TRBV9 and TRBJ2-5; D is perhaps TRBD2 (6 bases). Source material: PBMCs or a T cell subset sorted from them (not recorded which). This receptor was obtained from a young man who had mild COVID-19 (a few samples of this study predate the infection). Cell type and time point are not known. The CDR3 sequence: CASSYRGARETQYF. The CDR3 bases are TGTGCCAGCAGCTACCGCGGGGCTAGGGAGACCCAGTACTTC.